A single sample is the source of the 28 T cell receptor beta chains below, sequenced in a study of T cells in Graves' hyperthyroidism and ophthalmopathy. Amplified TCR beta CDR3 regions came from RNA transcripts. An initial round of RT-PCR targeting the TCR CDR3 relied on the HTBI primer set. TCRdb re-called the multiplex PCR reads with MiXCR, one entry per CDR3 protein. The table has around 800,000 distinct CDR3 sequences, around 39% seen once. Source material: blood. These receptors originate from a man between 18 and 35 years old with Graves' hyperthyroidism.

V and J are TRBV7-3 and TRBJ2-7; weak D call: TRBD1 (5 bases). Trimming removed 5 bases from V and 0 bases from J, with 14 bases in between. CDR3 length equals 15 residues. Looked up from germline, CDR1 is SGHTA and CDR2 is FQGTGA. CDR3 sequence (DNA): TGTGCCAGCAGCCCCCAGGGAACCCTCTCCTACGAGCAGTACTTC. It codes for CASSPQGTLSYEQYF.

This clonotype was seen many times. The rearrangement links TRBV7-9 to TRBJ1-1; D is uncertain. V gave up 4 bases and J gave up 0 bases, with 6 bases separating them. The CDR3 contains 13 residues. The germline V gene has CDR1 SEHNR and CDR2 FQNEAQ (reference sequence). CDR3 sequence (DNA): TGTGCCAGCAGCTCAGTTATGAACACTGAAGCTTTCTTT. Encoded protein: CASSSVMNTEAFF. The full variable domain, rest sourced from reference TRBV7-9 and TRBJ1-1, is DTGVSQNPRHKITKRGQNVTFRCDPISEHNRLYWYRQTLGQGPEFLTYFQNEAQLEKSRLLSDRFSAERPKGSFSTLEIQRTEQGDSAMYLCASSSVMNTEAFFGQGTRLTVV.

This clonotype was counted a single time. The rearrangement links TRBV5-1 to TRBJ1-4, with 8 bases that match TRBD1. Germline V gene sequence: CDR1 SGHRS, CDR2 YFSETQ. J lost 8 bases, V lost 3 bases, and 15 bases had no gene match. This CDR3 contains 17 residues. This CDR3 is CASSWISPRGPREKLFF. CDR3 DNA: TGCGCCAGCAGCTGGATTTCCCCCAGGGGGCCCCGGGAAAAACTGTTTTTT. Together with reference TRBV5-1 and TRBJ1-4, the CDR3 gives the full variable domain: KAGVTQTPRYLIKTRGQQVTLSCSPISGHRSVSWYQQTPGQGLQFLFEYFSETQRNKGNFPGRFSGRQFSNSRSEMNVSTLELGDSALYLCASSWISPRGPREKLFFGSGTQLSVL.

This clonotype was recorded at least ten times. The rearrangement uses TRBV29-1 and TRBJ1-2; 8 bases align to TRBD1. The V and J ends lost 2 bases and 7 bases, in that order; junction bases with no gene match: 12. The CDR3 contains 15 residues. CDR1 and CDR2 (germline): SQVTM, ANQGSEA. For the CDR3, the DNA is TGCAGCGTTGAAAGACACCCGGACAGGGCCTTTGGCTACACCTTC. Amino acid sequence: CSVERHPDRAFGYTF.

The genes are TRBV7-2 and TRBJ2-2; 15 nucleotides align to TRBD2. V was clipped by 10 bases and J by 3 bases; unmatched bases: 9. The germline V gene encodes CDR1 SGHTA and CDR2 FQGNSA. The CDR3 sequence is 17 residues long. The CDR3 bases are TGTGCCACCGGACTAGCGGGGGGGCCCGGGGACACCGGGGAGCTGTTTTTT. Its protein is CATGLAGGPGDTGELFF.

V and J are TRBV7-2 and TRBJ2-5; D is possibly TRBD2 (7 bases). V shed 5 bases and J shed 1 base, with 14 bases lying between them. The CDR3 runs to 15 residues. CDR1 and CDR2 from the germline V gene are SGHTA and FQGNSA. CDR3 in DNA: TGTGCCAGCAGCGGGGGGGACAACCTCCAAGAGACCCAGTACTTC. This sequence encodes CASSGGDNLQETQYF.

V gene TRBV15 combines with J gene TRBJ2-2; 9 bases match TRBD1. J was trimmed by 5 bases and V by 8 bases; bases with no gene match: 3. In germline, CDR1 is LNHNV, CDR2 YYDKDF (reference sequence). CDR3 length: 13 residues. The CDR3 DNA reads TGTGCCACCGGACAGGGGCGGACCGGGGAGCTGTTTTTT. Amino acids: CATGQGRTGELFF.

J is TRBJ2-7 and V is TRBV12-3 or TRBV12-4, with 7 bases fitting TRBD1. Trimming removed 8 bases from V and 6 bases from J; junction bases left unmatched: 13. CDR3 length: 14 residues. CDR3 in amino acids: CASGYRGPPGEQYF. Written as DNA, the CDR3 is TGTGCCAGCGGATACAGGGGTCCGCCGGGCGAGCAGTACTTC.

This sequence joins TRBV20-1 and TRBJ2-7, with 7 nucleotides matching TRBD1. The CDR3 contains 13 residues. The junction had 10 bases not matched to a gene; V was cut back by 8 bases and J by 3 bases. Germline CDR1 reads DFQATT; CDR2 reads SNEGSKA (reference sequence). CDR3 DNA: TGCAGTATGCAACCGGGACAGAGCTACGAGCAGTACTTC. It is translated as CSMQPGQSYEQYF.

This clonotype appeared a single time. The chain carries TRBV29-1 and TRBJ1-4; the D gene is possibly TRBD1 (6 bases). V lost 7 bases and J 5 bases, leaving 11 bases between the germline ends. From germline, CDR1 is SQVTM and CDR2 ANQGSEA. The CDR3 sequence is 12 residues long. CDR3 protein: CSADTGNEKLFF. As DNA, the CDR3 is TGCAGCGCCGATACAGGGAATGAAAAACTGTTTTTT. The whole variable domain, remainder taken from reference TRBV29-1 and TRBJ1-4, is SAVISQKPSRDICQRGTSLTIQCQVDSQVTMMFWYRQQPGQSLTLIATANQGSEATYESGFVIDKFPISRPNLTFSTLTVSNMSPEDSSIYLCSADTGNEKLFFGSGTQLSVL.

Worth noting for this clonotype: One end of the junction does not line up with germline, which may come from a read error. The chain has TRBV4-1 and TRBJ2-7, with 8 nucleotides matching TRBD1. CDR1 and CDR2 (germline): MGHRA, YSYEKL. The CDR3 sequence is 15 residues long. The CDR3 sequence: CASSQNTGGGYEQYF. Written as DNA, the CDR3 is TGTGCCAGCAGCCAGAATACAGGGGGAGGCTACGAGCAGTACTTC.

CDR3 protein: CASSAAGRGYNEQFF. For the CDR3, the DNA is TGTGCCAGCAGTGCGGCTGGCAGGGGCTACAATGAGCAGTTCTTC. This sequence joins TRBV2 and TRBJ2-1; possibly TRBD1 for D (6 bases). V was pared by 4 bases and J by 3 bases, with 13 bases between. CDR1 is SNHLY and CDR2 is FYNNEI in the germline V gene. This CDR3 is 15 amino acids long.

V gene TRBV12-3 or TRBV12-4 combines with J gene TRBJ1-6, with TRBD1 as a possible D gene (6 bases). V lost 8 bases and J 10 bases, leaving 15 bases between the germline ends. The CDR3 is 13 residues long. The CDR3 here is CASCWRGGSPLHF. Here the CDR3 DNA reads TGTGCCAGCTGTTGGAGGGGGGGGTCACCCCTCCACTTT.

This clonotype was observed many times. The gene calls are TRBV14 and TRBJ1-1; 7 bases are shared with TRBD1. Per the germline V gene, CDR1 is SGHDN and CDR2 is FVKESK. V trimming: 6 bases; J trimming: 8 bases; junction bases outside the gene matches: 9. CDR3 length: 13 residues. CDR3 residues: CASSPTGLGEAFF. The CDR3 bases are TGTGCCAGCAGTCCGACAGGGCTGGGAGAAGCTTTCTTT. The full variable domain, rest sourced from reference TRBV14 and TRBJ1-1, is EAGVTQFPSHSVIEKGQTVTLRCDPISGHDNLYWYRRVMGKEIKFLLHFVKESKQDESGMPNNRFLAERTGGTYSTLKVQPAELEDSGVYFCASSPTGLGEAFFGQGTRLTVV.

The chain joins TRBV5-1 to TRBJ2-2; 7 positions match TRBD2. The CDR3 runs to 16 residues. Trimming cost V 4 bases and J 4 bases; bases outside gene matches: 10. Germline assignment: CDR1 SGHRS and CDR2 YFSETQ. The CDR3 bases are TGCGCCAGCAGCAGAGACCGGGGCGGGGGCACCGGGGAGCTGTTTTTT. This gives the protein CASSRDRGGGTGELFF.

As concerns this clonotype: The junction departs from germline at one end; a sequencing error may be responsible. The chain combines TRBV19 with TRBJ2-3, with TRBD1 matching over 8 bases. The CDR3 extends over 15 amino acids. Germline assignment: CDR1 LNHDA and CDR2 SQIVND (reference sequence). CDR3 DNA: TGTGCCAGTAGTTGGACAGGGCGCAGCACAGATACACAGTATTTT. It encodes CASSWTGRSTDTQYF.

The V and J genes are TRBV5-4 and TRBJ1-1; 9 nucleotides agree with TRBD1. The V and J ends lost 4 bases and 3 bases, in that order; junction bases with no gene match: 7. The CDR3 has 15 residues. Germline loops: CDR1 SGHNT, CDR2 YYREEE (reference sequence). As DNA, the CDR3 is TGTGCCAGCAGCAGGGGGACAGGGTACGACACTGAAGCTTTCTTT. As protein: CASSRGTGYDTEAFF.

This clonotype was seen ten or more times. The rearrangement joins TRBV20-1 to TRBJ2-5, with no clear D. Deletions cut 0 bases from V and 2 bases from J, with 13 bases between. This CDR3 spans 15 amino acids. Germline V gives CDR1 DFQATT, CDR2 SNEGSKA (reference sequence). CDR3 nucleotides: TGCAGTGCTAGAGATGCGGTACAATGGCAAGAGACCCAGTACTTC. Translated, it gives CSARDAVQWQETQYF.

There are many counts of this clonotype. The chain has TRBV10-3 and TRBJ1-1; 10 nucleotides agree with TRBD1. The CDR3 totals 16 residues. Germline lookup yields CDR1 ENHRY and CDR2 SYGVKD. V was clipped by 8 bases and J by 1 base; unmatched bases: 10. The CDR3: CAIGGGQGKANTEAFF. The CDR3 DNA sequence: TGTGCCATCGGGGGGGGACAGGGGAAAGCGAACACTGAAGCTTTCTTT.

Here the CDR3 DNA reads TGTGCCAGCAGCCCCTTCGGACAGGGCTCCTACGAGCAGTACTTC. Translation gives CASSPFGQGSYEQYF. The chain links TRBV6-5 to TRBJ2-7; 8 bases are a match to TRBD1. The ends lost 6 bases at V and 0 bases at J; junction bases unmatched: 7. CDR3 length: 15 amino acids. Germline values: CDR1 MNHEY, CDR2 SVGAGI.

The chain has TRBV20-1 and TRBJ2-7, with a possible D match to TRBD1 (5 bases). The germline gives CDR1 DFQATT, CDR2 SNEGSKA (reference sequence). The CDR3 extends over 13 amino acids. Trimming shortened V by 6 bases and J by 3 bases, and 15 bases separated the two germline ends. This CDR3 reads CSAEAGKNYEQYF. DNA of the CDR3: TGCAGTGCCGAGGCAGGGAAAAACTACGAGCAGTACTTC.

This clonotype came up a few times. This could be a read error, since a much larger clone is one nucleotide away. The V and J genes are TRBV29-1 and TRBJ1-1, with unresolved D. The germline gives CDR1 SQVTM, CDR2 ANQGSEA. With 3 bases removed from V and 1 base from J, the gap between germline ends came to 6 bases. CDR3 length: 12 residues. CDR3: CSVDPGNTEAFF. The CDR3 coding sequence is TGCAGCGTTGACCCAGGGAACACTGAAGCTTTCTTT.

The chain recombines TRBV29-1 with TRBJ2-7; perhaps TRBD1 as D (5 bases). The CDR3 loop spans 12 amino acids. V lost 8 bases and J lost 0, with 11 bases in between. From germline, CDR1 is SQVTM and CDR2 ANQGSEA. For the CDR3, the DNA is TGCAGCTTGCAACAGGCCTCCTACGAGCAGTACTTC. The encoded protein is CSLQQASYEQYF.

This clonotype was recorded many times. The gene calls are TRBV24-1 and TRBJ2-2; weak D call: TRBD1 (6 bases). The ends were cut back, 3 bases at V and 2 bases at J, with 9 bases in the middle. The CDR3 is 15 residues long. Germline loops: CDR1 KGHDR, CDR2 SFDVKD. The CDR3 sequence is CATSDTQGNTGELFF. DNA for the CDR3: TGTGCCACCAGTGATACACAGGGAAACACCGGGGAGCTGTTTTTT.

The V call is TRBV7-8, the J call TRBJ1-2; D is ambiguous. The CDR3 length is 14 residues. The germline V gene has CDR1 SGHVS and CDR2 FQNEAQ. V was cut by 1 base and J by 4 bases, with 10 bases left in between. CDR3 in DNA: TGTGCCAGCAGCTTAGGTTCCGCGGCCTATGGCTACACCTTC. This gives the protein CASSLGSAAYGYTF.

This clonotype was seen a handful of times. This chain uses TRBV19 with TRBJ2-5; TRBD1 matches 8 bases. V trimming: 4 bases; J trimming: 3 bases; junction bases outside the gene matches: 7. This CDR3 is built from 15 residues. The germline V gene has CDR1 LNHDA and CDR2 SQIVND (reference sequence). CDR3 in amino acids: CASSKTTGVKETQYF. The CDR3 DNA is TGTGCCAGTAGTAAGACGACAGGGGTAAAAGAGACCCAGTACTTC.

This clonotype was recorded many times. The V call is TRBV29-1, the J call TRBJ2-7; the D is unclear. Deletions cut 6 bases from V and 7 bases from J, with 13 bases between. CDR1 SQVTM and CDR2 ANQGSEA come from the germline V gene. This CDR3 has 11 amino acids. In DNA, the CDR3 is TGCAGCGTATTATCATTAGGGGAGCAGTACTTC. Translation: CSVLSLGEQYF.

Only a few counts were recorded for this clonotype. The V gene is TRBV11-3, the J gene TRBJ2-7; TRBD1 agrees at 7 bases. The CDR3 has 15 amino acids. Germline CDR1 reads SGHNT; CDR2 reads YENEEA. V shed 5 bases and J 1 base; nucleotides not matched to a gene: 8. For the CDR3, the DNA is TGTGCCAGCAGCCAAACGGACAGGACATCCTACGAGCAGTACTTC. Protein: CASSQTDRTSYEQYF.